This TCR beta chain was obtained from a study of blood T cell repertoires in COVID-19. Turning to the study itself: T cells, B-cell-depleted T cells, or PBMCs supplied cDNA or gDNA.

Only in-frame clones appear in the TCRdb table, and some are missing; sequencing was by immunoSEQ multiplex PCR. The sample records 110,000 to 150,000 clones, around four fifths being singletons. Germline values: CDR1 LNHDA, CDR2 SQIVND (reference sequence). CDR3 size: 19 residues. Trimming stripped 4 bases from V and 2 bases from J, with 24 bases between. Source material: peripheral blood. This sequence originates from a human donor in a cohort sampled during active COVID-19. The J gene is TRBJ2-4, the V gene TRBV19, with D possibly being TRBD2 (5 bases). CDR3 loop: CASSRTEGVSMVTKNIQYF. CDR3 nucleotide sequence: TGTGCCAGTAGTAGGACTGAGGGAGTCAGCATGGTTACCAAAAACATTCAGTACTTC.